This T cell receptor beta chain comes out of a study of PD-L1 blockade in urothelial cancer. As for the study in general: Blood-derived samples held a median approximately 140,000 T cells.

As to this clone: In the same sample, other DNA sequences code for this CDR3.

The repertoire was sequenced with immunoSEQ multiplex PCR; TCRdb's copy has only in-frame clones and lacks some. The table includes 60,000 to 75,000 clones, 86% detected once. The time point is: pretreatment peripheral blood. Germline V CDR1 and CDR2: SGHNT, YENEEA. V was cut by 1 base and J by 2 bases, with 8 bases left in between. The CDR3 has 14 amino acids. The material was PBMCs, obtained around atezolizumab (anti-PD-L1) treatment. The V call is TRBV11-3, the J call TRBJ1-1; D is perhaps TRBD1 (6 bases). The sequence came from a man between 60 and 70 years old with urothelial cancer. The CDR3 DNA reads TGTGCCAGCAGCTTAGTCAGGGGAAACACTGAAGCTTTCTTT. Amino acid sequence: CASSLVRGNTEAFF.